The 7 T cell receptor beta chains below come from one sample, sequenced in a study of vaccination and CD4 T cells after COVID-19. The treatment: approximately 10-day PBMC culture with coronavirus spike peptide pools or control peptides (ViraFEST assay). Cultured CD4+ T cell DNA was sequenced using the Oncomine TCR Beta short-read assay. TCRdb re-called the PCR reads with MiXCR, one entry per CDR3 protein. The data hold about 21,000 distinct CDR3 sequences, with 35% to 40% observed a single time. For these receptors, no antigen is known. This specimen was CD4+ T cells from blood, cultured in vitro, taken before SARS-CoV-2 vaccination. All receptors derive from a human donor who had recovered from COVID-19.

This chain links TRBV6-1 with TRBJ2-3, with 8 bases that match TRBD1. Germline trimming cut 5 bases from V and 3 bases from J; bases unmatched to any gene: 7. This CDR3 contains 15 residues. Germline V gives CDR1 MNHNS, CDR2 SASEGT. This CDR3 is CASSPQGAGTDTQYF. The CDR3 coding sequence is TGTGCCAGCAGTCCGCAGGGGGCCGGGACAGATACGCAGTATTTT.

V gene TRBV28 combines with J gene TRBJ1-5; 7 bases agree with TRBD1. This CDR3 contains 15 residues. Germline CDR1 and CDR2: MDHEN and SYDVKM. V was pared by 6 bases and J by 2 bases, with 7 bases of the junction left unmatched. The CDR3 DNA is TGTGCCAGCAGGCTAGCCGGGACAGGCAATCAGCCCCAGCATTTT. Amino acid sequence: CASRLAGTGNQPQHF.

This clonotype was seen a handful of times. The chain has TRBV7-8 and TRBJ2-5; D is possibly TRBD2 (6 bases). There are 12 residues in the CDR3. Looked up from germline, CDR1 is SGHVS and CDR2 is FQNEAQ. CDR3 sequence: CASGRLQETQYF. The CDR3 DNA is TGTGCTAGCGGTAGGCTTCAAGAGACCCAGTACTTC.

In its sample, this clonotype was seen a few times. The chain links TRBV7-2 to TRBJ1-5; D gene uncertain. CDR1 is SGHTA, CDR2 FQGNSA, per germline. The V end was cut by 4 bases, the J end by 3 bases, with 10 bases between. This CDR3 spans 14 amino acids. CDR3 in DNA: TGTGCCAGCAGCTCAGACTACTCCAATCAGCCCCAGCATTTT. It codes for CASSSDYSNQPQHF.

V is TRBV28 and J is TRBJ2-1; D remains unclear. This CDR3 spans 16 amino acids. Trimming left V 5 bases short and J 3 bases short, with 17 bases between. The V gene's germline CDR1 is MDHEN and CDR2 SYDVKM. CDR3 protein: CASSIRPGHNYNEQFF. CDR3 in DNA: TGTGCCAGCAGTATCCGCCCCGGCCACAACTACAATGAGCAGTTCTTC.

This clonotype was counted a single time. V gene TRBV6-5 combines with J gene TRBJ2-3, with 9 bases fitting TRBD2. The ends lost 4 bases at V and 2 bases at J; junction bases unmatched: 4. The CDR3 has 15 residues. Germline V gene lookup returns CDR1 MNHEY and CDR2 SVGAGI. The CDR3 sequence is CASSLRGGDTDTQYF. In DNA form, the CDR3 reads TGTGCCAGCAGTTTGCGGGGGGGAGACACAGATACGCAGTATTTT.

This clonotype was seen a handful of times. J is TRBJ1-2 and V is TRBV20-1, with D possibly being TRBD1 (6 bases). V was cut by 6 bases and J by 8 bases, with 19 bases left in between. The length of the CDR3 is 13 residues. CDR1 and CDR2 from the germline V gene are DFQATT and SNEGSKA (reference sequence). The CDR3 spells CSARVGGESGYTF. The CDR3 nucleotides read TGCAGTGCGAGGGTTGGGGGCGAGAGCGGCTACACCTTC.